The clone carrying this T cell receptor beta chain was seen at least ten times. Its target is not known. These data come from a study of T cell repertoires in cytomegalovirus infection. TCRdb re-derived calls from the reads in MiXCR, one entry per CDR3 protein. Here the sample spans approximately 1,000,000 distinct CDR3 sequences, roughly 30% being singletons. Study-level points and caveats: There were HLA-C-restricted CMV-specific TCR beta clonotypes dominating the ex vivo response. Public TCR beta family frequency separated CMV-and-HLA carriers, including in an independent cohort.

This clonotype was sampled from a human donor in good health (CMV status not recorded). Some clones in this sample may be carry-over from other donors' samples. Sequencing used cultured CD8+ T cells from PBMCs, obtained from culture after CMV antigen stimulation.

CDR3 residues: CASSIAGYTGELFF. CDR3 coding DNA: TGTGCCAGTAGTATCGCGGGGTACACCGGGGAGCTGTTTTTT. This rearrangement joins TRBV19 to TRBJ2-2, with D perhaps matching TRBD2 (6 bases). Per the germline V gene, CDR1 is LNHDA and CDR2 is SQIVND (reference sequence). V dropped 3 bases and J dropped 3 bases, with 8 bases sitting between them. The CDR3 is 14 residues long.